This passage covers 8 T cell receptor beta chains from one sample sequenced in a study of cytomegalovirus exposure and HLA in healthy donors. 13 Jbeta primers and 60 Vbeta primers were used for the PCR. Clones were sequenced by immunoSEQ multiplex PCR, and TCRdb holds only the in-frame ones, with some missing. The sample totals 50,000 to 70,000 clones. Sequencing input: PBMCs. All receptors come from a male donor in good health and CMV-seronegative.

This rearrangement joins TRBV2 to TRBJ2-1, with D possibly TRBD2 on 5 matching bases. The CDR3 length is 12 residues. Germline V CDR1 and CDR2: SNHLY, FYNNEI. The V and J ends lost 6 bases and 7 bases respectively, with 10 bases between them. CDR3 in DNA: TGTGCCAGCAGACTTATAGCGAATGAGCAGTTCTTC. As protein: CASRLIANEQFF.

This chain joins TRBV7-8 and TRBJ1-4; 8 bases fit TRBD1. This CDR3 is built from 14 residues. V lost 4 bases, J lost 6 bases, and 4 bases stayed unmatched. Germline V CDR1 and CDR2: SGHVS, FQNEAQ. The CDR3 is CASSSGQGDEKLFF. The CDR3 DNA sequence: TGTGCCAGCAGCTCAGGACAGGGAGATGAAAAACTGTTTTTT.

The chain combines TRBV7-8 with TRBJ2-3; 16 positions agree with TRBD2. Germline CDR1 SGHVS, CDR2 FQNEAQ. Trimming removed 5 bases from V and 5 bases from J; junction bases left unmatched: 4. The CDR3 loop spans 16 amino acids. The CDR3 sequence: CASSTGLAGGGDTQYF. The CDR3 region has the DNA TGTGCCAGCAGCACGGGACTAGCGGGGGGGGGAGATACGCAGTATTTT.

The rearrangement links TRBV20-1 to TRBJ1-2; no clear D gene. This CDR3 has 10 residues. V was cut by 6 bases and J by 14 bases, with 16 bases left in between. CDR1 and CDR2 (germline): DFQATT, SNEGSKA (reference sequence). CDR3 coding DNA: TGCAGTGCGAGGGTCGGGGTTGAAACCTTC. The encoded protein is CSARVGVETF.

Frequency places this clone as medium-sized (0.01 to 0.1%). The V call is TRBV10-3, the J call TRBJ1-1; TRBD1 matches 8 bases. The CDR3 has 14 residues. CDR1 ENHRY and CDR2 SYGVKD come from the germline V gene. Trimming cost V 10 bases and J 5 bases; bases outside gene matches: 12. The DNA for the CDR3 is TGTGCCACCTTTTCTCCAGGGGGCGGTACTGAAGCTTTCTTT. Protein: CATFSPGGGTEAFF.

The rearrangement joins TRBV18 to TRBJ1-2, with TRBD1 matching 7 bases. Germline lookup yields CDR1 KGHSH and CDR2 LQKENI. V lost 2 bases, J lost 6 bases, and 6 bases stayed unmatched. This CDR3 has 14 residues. Here the CDR3 reads CASSPGGGGNGYTF. CDR3 bases: TGTGCCAGCTCACCAGGAGGAGGGGGCAATGGCTACACCTTC.

J is TRBJ1-4 and V is TRBV6-5; 9 bases match TRBD1. J gave up 6 bases and V 6 bases, and 5 bases lay outside the gene matches. This CDR3 region has 14 residues. From germline, CDR1 is MNHEY and CDR2 SVGAGI. This CDR3 is CASRLQGADEKLFF. CDR3 nucleotides: TGTGCCAGCAGGCTACAGGGGGCGGATGAAAAACTGTTTTTT.

The chain employs TRBV5-1 and TRBJ2-6; 7 nucleotides line up with TRBD1. This CDR3 contains 18 residues. V lost 7 bases and J lost 2; bases outside the gene matches: 15. Germline loops: CDR1 SGHRS, CDR2 YFSETQ. CDR3 coding DNA: TGCGCCAGCGGCGCGCCGGGACAGTTCACCCCTGGGGCCAACGTCCTGACTTTC. It translates to CASGAPGQFTPGANVLTF.